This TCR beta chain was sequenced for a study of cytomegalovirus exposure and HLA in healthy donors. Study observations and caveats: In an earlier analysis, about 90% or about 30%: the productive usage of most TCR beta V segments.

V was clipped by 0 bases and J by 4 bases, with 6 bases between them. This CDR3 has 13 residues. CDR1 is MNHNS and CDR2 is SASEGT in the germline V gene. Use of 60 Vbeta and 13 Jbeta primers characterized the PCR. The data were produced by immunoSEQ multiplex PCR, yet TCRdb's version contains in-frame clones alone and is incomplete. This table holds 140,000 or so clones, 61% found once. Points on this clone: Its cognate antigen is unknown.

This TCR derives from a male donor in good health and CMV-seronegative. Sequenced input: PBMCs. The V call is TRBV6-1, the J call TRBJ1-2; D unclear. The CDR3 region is CASSEAAPYGYTF. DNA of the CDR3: TGTGCCAGCAGTGAAGCAGCCCCCTATGGCTACACCTTC.